This T cell receptor beta chain was sequenced in a study of T cell changes during pregnancy in multiple sclerosis. Using immunoSEQ multiplex PCR, the repertoire was profiled, and TCRdb retains in-frame clones only, with some absent. The sample shows around 30,000 clones, roughly nine tenths of them seen only once. V lost 6 bases to trimming and J lost 4 bases; unmatched junction nucleotides: 11. Germline lookup yields CDR1 SNHLY and CDR2 FYNNEI. This CDR3 region has 15 residues. The sequence derives from a female donor with multiple sclerosis, enrolled in a pregnancy study. V is TRBV2 and J is TRBJ1-2, with 7 bases that match TRBD1. The input for sequencing was CD8+ T cells from peripheral blood mononuclear cells, taken in the second trimester of pregnancy. DNA for the CDR3: TGTGCCAGCAGGGACAGGTGGTCAGACCCCTATGGCTACACCTTC. Protein product: CASRDRWSDPYGYTF.